The T cell receptor beta chain described here comes from a study of post-analysis software for immune sequencing data. Study-level information: There were relapsing-remitting, secondary progressive and progressive-relapsing multiple sclerosis among the disease courses included.

The TCR beta cDNA libraries contained unique molecular identifiers. TCRdb recomputed calls from the PCR reads with MiXCR, one row per CDR3 protein. Here the sample spans some 690,000 distinct CDR3 sequences, over 45% being singletons. Study-level findings and limits: Samples made in the same batch grouped tightly together by F measure. Among multiple sclerosis patients, normalized Chao1 diversity was significantly below that of controls.

Concerning this clonotype itself: The antigen is not known.

This receptor was identified in a girl aged 2 to 9 with multiple sclerosis. The sequenced sample consisted of blood.

The chain's CDR3 is CSGAATTEAFF. Here the CDR3 DNA reads TGCAGCGGCGCTGCCACCACTGAAGCTTTCTTT. V is TRBV29-1 and J is TRBJ1-1, with D uncertain. This CDR3 spans 11 amino acids. Trimming left V 7 bases short and J 4 bases short, with 10 bases between. Germline CDR1 reads SQVTM; CDR2 reads ANQGSEA.